What follows are 18 T cell receptor beta chains derived from one specimen sequenced in a study of glioma-infiltrating T cells. TCR alpha and beta CDR3 regions were amplified from RNA using iRepertoire nested multiplex PCR. TCRdb itself ran the multiplex PCR reads through MiXCR, one entry per CDR3 protein. The table lists about 200,000 distinct CDR3 sequences, approximately 30% of them singletons, with roughly 21% in the top ten. Sequenced material: glioma tissue, nonneoplastic brain tissue, or PBMCs (not recorded which). These receptor sequences come from a human donor with low-grade glioma or glioblastoma, undergoing nonglioma brain surgery, or in good health (not recorded which).

This clonotype was counted at least ten times. The J gene is TRBJ2-7, the V gene TRBV7-9; the D call may be TRBD1 or TRBD2 (6 bases each). The CDR3 is 15 amino acids. Trimming removed 1 base at V and 0 bases at J, with 10 bases between. Germline V gene sequence: CDR1 SEHNR, CDR2 FQNEAQ (reference sequence). The CDR3, as DNA: TGTGCCAGCAGCTTAGTTACGGGGGCCTCCTACGAGCAGTACTTC. Amino acid sequence: CASSLVTGASYEQYF. The full variable domain, in which reference TRBV7-9 and TRBJ2-7 provide the parts outside the CDR3, is DTGVSQNPRHKITKRGQNVTFRCDPISEHNRLYWYRQTLGQGPEFLTYFQNEAQLEKSRLLSDRFSAERPKGSFSTLEIQRTEQGDSAMYLCASSLVTGASYEQYFGPGTRLTVT.

This clonotype occurred many times. V gene TRBV14 combines with J gene TRBJ2-1, with a tentative D call TRBD1 (5 bases). The CDR3 length is 13 residues. The germline V gene has CDR1 SGHDN and CDR2 FVKESK. Trimming stripped 7 bases from V and 4 bases from J, with 11 bases between. CDR3 residues: CASMQGSYNEQFF. CDR3 sequence (DNA): TGTGCCAGCATGCAGGGCAGTTACAATGAGCAGTTCTTC.

This clonotype occurred many times. The V and J genes are TRBV3-1 and TRBJ2-7; the match to TRBD2 covers 9 bases. Germline V gene lookup returns CDR1 LGHDT and CDR2 YNNKEL (reference sequence). This CDR3 has 18 residues. V dropped 2 bases and J dropped 5; count of bases not matched to a gene: 16. CDR3 protein: CASSQNSLRLAGVNEQYF. In DNA form, the CDR3 reads TGTGCCAGCAGCCAAAATTCGCTCCGGTTAGCGGGAGTCAACGAGCAGTACTTC.

V usage is TRBV6-2 or TRBV6-3 and J usage is TRBJ2-5, with 9 bases lining up with TRBD2. The V and J ends lost 7 bases and 4 bases, in that order; junction bases with no gene match: 10. Germline loops: CDR1 MNHEY, CDR2 SVGEGT. This CDR3 spans 15 amino acids. The CDR3 nucleotides read TGTGCCAGCACCCAAGAGGGAGCGGGAGGAGAGACCCAGTACTTC. The encoded protein is CASTQEGAGGETQYF.

The V gene is TRBV6-2 or TRBV6-3, the J gene TRBJ2-7; TRBD1 might be the D (6 bases). The CDR3 covers 15 residues. Trimming removed 6 bases from V and 4 bases from J, with 19 bases in between. Per germline, CDR1 MNHEY and CDR2 SVGEGT. CDR3 sequence: CASSRGRQGTYEQYF. CDR3 nucleotides: TGTGCCAGCAGCCGAGGAAGGCAGGGGACGTACGAGCAGTACTTC.

This clonotype occurred many times. The rearrangement uses TRBV28 and TRBJ2-3; D may correspond to TRBD1 or TRBD2 (5 bases each). The germline V gene encodes CDR1 MDHEN and CDR2 SYDVKM. V lost 6 bases and J 0 bases, leaving 19 bases between the germline ends. The CDR3 covers 17 residues. CDR3 in amino acids: CASRPPQGATSTDTQYF. In nucleotides, the CDR3 is TGTGCCAGCAGGCCTCCCCAGGGAGCGACGAGCACAGATACGCAGTATTTT.

The table lists this clonotype with many counts. V and J are TRBV24-1 and TRBJ2-3; D is possibly TRBD2 (5 bases). CDR1 KGHDR and CDR2 SFDVKD come from the germline V gene. The CDR3 has 13 residues. Trimming took off 10 bases at V and 4 bases at J, with 14 bases between the two ends. CDR3 DNA: TGTGCCACAGAGAATCCGAGGGCAGATACGCAGTATTTT. It is translated as CATENPRADTQYF.

The CDR3 sequence: CASSTAAGGNYGYTF. CDR3 nucleotide sequence: TGTGCCAGTAGTACGGCGGCAGGAGGTAACTATGGCTACACCTTC. This chain uses TRBV19 with TRBJ1-2; D remains unclear. This CDR3 region has 15 residues. The germline V gene encodes CDR1 LNHDA and CDR2 SQIVND (reference sequence). The germline V and J ends were trimmed by 4 bases and 1 base, with 13 bases remaining between them.

The V gene is TRBV3-1, the J gene TRBJ1-1; D is uncertain. The CDR3 extends over 14 amino acids. The germline V gene has CDR1 LGHDT and CDR2 YNNKEL (reference sequence). V was clipped by 1 base and J by 1 base, with 7 bases between them. The CDR3 sequence is CASSQGAGNTEAFF. Written as DNA, the CDR3 is TGTGCCAGCAGCCAAGGCGCCGGGAACACTGAAGCTTTCTTT.

This clonotype was seen many times. The V call is TRBV3-1, the J call TRBJ1-5; D gene unclear. Germline CDR1 and CDR2: LGHDT and YNNKEL (reference sequence). The CDR3 covers 13 residues. The germline V and J ends were trimmed by 1 base and 6 bases, with 7 bases remaining between them. This CDR3 is CASSQGQLQPQHF. DNA of the CDR3: TGTGCCAGCAGCCAAGGTCAGCTTCAGCCCCAGCATTTT.

This clonotype was counted at least ten times. This sequence joins TRBV27 and TRBJ2-5; D remains unclear. Germline CDR1 is MNHEY and CDR2 is SMNVEV (reference sequence). Trimming removed 8 bases from V and 1 base from J, with 5 bases in between. The CDR3 sequence is 11 residues long. This CDR3 reads CASLFQETQYF. The CDR3 DNA reads TGTGCCAGCCTTTTCCAAGAGACCCAGTACTTC.

This clonotype was seen ten or more times. V and J are TRBV14 and TRBJ1-1, with a weak D call TRBD1 (6 bases). CDR3 length: 15 amino acids. Looked up from germline, CDR1 is SGHDN and CDR2 is FVKESK. The V end was cut by 1 base, the J end by 0 bases, with 9 bases between. Here the CDR3 reads CASSQAGALNTEAFF. As DNA, the CDR3 is TGTGCCAGCAGCCAAGCGGGGGCCTTGAACACTGAAGCTTTCTTT.

About this clonotype itself: One end of the junction fails to match germline, which may point to a read error. The chain employs TRBV4-3 and TRBJ1-5, with 10 nucleotides matching TRBD1. The CDR3 length is 16 residues. Germline CDR1 LGHNA, CDR2 YSLEER. Here the CDR3 reads CASSQDLGTGAQPKHF. The CDR3 DNA reads as TGCGCCAGCAGCCAAGATTTAGGGACAGGGGCTCAGCCCAAGCATTTT.

There are many counts of this clonotype. The chain has TRBV25-1 and TRBJ2-7, with 9 bases lining up with TRBD1. The germline gives CDR1 MGHDK, CDR2 SYGVNS. V shed 1 base and J 5 bases; nucleotides not matched to a gene: 9. The CDR3 length is 16 residues. The chain's CDR3 is CASSESGTGNWDEQYF. In nucleotides, the CDR3 is TGTGCCAGCAGTGAATCCGGGACAGGGAATTGGGACGAGCAGTACTTC.

This clonotype was counted ten times or more. CDR3 DNA: TGCGCCAGCAGCCAAGAAAGGTCCGGTTACAATGAGCAGTTCTTC. Translated: CASSQERSGYNEQFF. This chain uses TRBV4-1 with TRBJ2-1; no clear D. The V end lost 0 bases, the J end lost 4 bases, and 10 bases lay between the germline ends. The CDR3 has 15 amino acids. Germline CDR1 is MGHRA and CDR2 is YSYEKL.

This clonotype was counted many times. The chain recombines TRBV2 with TRBJ2-3, with 7 nucleotides matching TRBD2. CDR3 length: 16 residues. Germline V gene data show CDR1 as SNHLY and CDR2 as FYNNEI. Losses at the gene ends were 0 bases for V and 5 bases for J; bases not matched to a gene: 8. CDR3 loop: CASSEAESSGKDTQYF. In nucleotides, the CDR3 is TGTGCCAGCAGTGAAGCGGAGTCTAGCGGAAAAGATACGCAGTATTTT.

A note on this clonotype: The germline gene is not matched at one end of the junction; a read error may be the cause. The rearrangement joins TRBV20-1 to TRBJ1-1; maybe TRBD1 (6 bases). The CDR3 loop spans 14 amino acids. The V gene's germline CDR1 is DFQATT and CDR2 SNEGSKA (reference sequence). CDR3 coding DNA: TGCGGTGCTAGTGTACCGACAGGGAACACTGAAGCTTTCTTT. This encodes CGASVPTGNTEAFF.

At least ten counts were recorded for this clonotype. J is TRBJ2-7 and V is TRBV20-1, with 12 bases that match TRBD2. J was trimmed by 2 bases and V by 5 bases; bases with no gene match: 13. CDR1 is DFQATT and CDR2 is SNEGSKA in the germline V gene (reference sequence). This CDR3 has 17 amino acids. CDR3 protein: CSARPPGLAGPTYEQYF. Here the CDR3 DNA reads TGCAGTGCTCGTCCGCCGGGACTAGCGGGCCCCACCTACGAGCAGTACTTC.